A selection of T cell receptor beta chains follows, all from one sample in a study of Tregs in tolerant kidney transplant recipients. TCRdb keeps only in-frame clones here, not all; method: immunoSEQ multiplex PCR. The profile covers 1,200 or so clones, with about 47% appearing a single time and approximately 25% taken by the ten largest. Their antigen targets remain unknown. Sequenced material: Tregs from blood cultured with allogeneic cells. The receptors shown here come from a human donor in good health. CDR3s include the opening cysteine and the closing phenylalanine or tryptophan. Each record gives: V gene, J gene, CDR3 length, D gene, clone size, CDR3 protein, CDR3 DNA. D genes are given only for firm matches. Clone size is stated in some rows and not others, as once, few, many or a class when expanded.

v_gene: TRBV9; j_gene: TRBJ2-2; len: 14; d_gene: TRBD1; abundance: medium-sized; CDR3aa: CASKRTGYTGELFF; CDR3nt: TGTGCCAGCAAAAGGACAGGATACACCGGGGAGCTGTTTTTT
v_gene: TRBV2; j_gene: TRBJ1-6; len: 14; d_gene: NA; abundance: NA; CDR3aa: CASRRDTSNSPLHF; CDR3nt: TGTGCCAGCAGAAGGGACACTTCAAATTCACCCCTCCACTTT
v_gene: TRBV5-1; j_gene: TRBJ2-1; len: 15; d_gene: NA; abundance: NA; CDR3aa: CASSPGLRIDNEQFF; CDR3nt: TGCGCCAGCAGCCCAGGACTAAGGATAGACAATGAGCAGTTCTTC
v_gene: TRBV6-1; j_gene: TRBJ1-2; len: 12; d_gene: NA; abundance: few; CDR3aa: CASSRGFYGYTF; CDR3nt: TGTGCCAGCAGTAGGGGGTTTTATGGCTACACCTTC
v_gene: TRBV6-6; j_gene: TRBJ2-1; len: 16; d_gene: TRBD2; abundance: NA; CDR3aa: CASTKQGGLAGNEQFF; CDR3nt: TGTGCCAGCACCAAACAAGGGGGACTAGCGGGCAATGAGCAGTTCTTC
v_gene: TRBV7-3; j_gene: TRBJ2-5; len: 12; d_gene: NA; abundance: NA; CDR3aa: CASSLERETQYF; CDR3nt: TGTGCCAGCAGCTTAGAAAGGGAGACCCAGTACTTC
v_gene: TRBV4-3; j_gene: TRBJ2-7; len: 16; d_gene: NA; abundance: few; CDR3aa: CASSQDPPGSGYEQYF; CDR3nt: TGCGCCAGCAGCCAAGATCCTCCCGGGAGTGGGTACGAGCAGTACTTC
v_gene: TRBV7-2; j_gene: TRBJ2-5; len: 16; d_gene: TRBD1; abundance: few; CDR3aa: CASSLRAQQGVGTQYF; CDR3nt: TGTGCCAGCAGCCTTAGAGCCCAACAGGGGGTAGGGACCCAGTACTTC
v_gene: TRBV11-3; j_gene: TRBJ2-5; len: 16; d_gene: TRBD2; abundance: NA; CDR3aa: CASSSMRLAGQETQYF; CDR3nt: TGTGCCAGCAGCTCAATGCGACTAGCGGGTCAAGAGACCCAGTACTTC
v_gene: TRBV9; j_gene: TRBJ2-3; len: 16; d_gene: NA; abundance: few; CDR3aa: CASSQYGGPTTGTQYF; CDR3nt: TGTGCCAGCAGCCAATATGGGGGGCCTACAACGGGTACGCAGTATTTT
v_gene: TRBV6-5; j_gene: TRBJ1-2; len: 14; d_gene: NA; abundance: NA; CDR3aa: CASSYQDGHYGYTF; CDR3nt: TGTGCCAGCAGTTATCAAGACGGACACTATGGCTACACCTTC
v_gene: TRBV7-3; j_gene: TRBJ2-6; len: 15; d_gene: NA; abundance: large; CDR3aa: CASSEQPSGANVLTF; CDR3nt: TGTGCCAGCAGCGAACAGCCCTCTGGGGCCAACGTCCTGACTTTC
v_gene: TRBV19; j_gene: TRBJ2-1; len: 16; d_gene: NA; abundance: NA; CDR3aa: CASSGLSAEAYNEQFF; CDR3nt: TGTGCCAGTAGTGGCCTTTCAGCGGAGGCTTACAATGAGCAGTTCTTC
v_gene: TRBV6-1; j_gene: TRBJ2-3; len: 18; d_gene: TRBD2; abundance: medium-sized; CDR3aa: CASSAKGPGLAGGNTQYF; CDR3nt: TGTGCCAGCAGTGCCAAGGGCCCAGGACTAGCGGGGGGAAATACGCAGTATTTT
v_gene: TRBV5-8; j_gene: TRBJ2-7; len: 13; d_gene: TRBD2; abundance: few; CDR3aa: CASSLGEGYEQYF; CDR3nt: TGTGCCAGCAGCTTGGGGGAGGGCTACGAGCAGTACTTC
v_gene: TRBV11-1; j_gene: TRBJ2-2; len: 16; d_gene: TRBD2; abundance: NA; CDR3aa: CASSLAGGPNTGELFF; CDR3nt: TGTGCCAGCAGCCTAGCGGGGGGGCCGAACACCGGGGAGCTGTTTTTT
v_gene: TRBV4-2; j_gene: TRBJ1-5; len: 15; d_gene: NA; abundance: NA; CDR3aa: CASSQDPGNNQPQHF; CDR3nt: TGTGCCAGCAGCCAAGATCCGGGAAACAATCAGCCCCAGCATTTT
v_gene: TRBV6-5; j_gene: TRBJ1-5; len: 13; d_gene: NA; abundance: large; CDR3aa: CASRKYSNQPQHF; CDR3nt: TGTGCCAGCAGGAAATATAGCAATCAGCCCCAGCATTTT
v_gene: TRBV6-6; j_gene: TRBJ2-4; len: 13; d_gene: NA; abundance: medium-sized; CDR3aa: CASRQALRNIQYF; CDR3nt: TGTGCCAGCAGACAGGCGCTGAGGAACATTCAGTACTTC
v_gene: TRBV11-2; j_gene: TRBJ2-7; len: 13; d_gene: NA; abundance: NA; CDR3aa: CASSPGLVVEQYF; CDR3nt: TGTGCCAGCAGCCCAGGGTTGGTCGTCGAGCAGTACTTC
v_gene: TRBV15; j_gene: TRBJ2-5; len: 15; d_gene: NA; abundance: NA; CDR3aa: CATSRPGRFQETQYF; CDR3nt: TGTGCCACCAGCAGACCCGGGCGGTTCCAAGAGACCCAGTACTTC
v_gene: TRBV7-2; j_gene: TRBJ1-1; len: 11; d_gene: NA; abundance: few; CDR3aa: CASSLRTEAFF; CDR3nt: TGTGCCAGCAGCCTCCGGACTGAAGCTTTCTTT
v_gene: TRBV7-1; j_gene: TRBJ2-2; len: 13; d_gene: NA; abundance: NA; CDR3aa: CASSPGPAGELFF; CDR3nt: TGTGCCAGCAGCCCAGGGCCGGCCGGGGAGCTGTTTTTT
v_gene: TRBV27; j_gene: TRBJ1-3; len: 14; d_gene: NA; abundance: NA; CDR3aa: CASSRAHSGNTIYF; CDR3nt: TGTGCCAGCAGTAGGGCCCACTCTGGAAACACCATATATTTT
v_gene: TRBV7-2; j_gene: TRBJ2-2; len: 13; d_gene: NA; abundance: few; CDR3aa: CASSPGPAGELFF; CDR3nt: TGTGCCAGCAGCCCAGGGCCGGCCGGGGAGCTGTTTTTT
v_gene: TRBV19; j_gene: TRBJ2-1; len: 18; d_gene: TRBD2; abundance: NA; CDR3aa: CASSTLTWTSGGANEQFF; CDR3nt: TGTGCCAGTAGTACCCTGACCTGGACTAGCGGGGGGGCAAATGAGCAGTTCTTC
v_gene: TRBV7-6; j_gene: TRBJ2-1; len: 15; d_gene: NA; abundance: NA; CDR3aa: CASSLVGNSYNEQFF; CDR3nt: TGTGCCAGCAGCTTAGTAGGGAACTCCTACAATGAGCAGTTCTTC
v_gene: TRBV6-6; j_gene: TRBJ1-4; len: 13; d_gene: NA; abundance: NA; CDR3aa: CASSYPLREKLFF; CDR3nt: TGTGCCAGCAGTTACCCCCTTCGGGAAAAACTGTTTTTT
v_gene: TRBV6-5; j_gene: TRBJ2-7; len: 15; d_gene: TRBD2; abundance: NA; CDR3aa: CASSRAGLSSYEQYF; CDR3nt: TGTGCCAGCAGTAGAGCGGGGTTGAGCTCCTACGAGCAGTACTTC
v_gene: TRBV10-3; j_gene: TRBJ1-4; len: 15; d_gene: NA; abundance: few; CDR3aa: CATRGRIGTNEKLFF; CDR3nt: TGTGCCACCCGCGGACGGATTGGGACTAATGAAAAACTGTTTTTT
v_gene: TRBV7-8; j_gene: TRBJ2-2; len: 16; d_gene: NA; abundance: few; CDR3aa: CASSLSSVPNTGELFF; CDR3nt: TGTGCCAGCAGCCTCTCTAGCGTACCGAACACCGGGGAGCTGTTTTTT
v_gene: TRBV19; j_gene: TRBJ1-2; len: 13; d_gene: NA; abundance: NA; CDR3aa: CASSTAGAYGYTF; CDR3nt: TGTGCCAGTAGTACAGCAGGGGCCTATGGCTACACCTTC
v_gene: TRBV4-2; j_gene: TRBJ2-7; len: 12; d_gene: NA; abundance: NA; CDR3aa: CASSLNSYEQYF; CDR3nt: TGTGCCAGCAGCTTAAACAGCTACGAGCAGTACTTC
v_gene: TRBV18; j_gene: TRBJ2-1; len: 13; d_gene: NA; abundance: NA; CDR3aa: CASSPSQGNEQFF; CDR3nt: TGTGCCAGCTCACCCTCACAGGGCAATGAGCAGTTCTTC